Included here is one T cell receptor (beta chain) sequence, with context. Antigen: not known. Profiled with immunoSEQ multiplex PCR; TCRdb holds only in-frame clones, not every one. The sample includes 360,000 or so clones, roughly 90% of them seen just once. The trim removed 0 bases at V and 9 bases at J, leaving 9 bases unmatched. The CDR3 is 16 residues long. CDR1 and CDR2 from the germline V gene are SGHTA and FQGNSA. This sample was taken from a study of Ad26.COV2.S vaccination and SARS-CoV-2 variants. The overall study: The authors gave Ad26.COV2.S intramuscularly, either once or twice 56 days apart. General observations from the study: Those who received the vaccine showed greater spike-specific TCR breadth than those given placebo.

Treatment in this sample: some 19 received Ad26.COV2.S at low or high dose, single or two shots; 5 received placebo; per-sample allocation not given. The study sampled participants on day 63 after the first vaccine or placebo injection. The chain employs TRBV7-2 and TRBJ2-3, with TRBD2 identical over 10 bases. The source of this sequence is a person aged 18 to 59 who received the Ad26.COV2.S COVID-19 vaccine or a placebo. Sequencing was performed on peripheral blood, taken in a trial of Ad26.COV2.S vaccine versus placebo. The CDR3 nucleotides read TGTGCCAGCAGCTTAGCGGCTAGCGGGAGCTTAGACACGCAGTATTTT. As protein: CASSLAASGSLDTQYF.